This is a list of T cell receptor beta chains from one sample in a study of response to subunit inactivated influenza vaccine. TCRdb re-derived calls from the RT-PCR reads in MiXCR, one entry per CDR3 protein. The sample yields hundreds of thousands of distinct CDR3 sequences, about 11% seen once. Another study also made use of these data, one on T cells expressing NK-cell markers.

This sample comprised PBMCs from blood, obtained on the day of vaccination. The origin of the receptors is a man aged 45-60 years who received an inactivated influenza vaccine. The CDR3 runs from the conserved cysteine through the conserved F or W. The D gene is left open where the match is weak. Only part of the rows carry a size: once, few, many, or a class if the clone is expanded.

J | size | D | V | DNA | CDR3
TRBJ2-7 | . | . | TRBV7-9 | TGTGCCAGCAGCGACGCACGGGCTCGCCCCTACGAGCAGTACTTC | CASSDARARPYEQYF
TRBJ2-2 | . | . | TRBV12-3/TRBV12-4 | TGTGCCAGCAGTTCTCTCCGGGACCATTATTCGGGGGAGCTGTTTTTT | CASSSLRDHYSGELFF
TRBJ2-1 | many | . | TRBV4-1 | TGCGCCAGCAGCCAAATAGGAAGGTTTTACTACAATGAGCAGTTCTTC | CASSQIGRFYYNEQFF
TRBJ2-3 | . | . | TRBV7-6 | TGTGCCAGCAGCTTAGAGTTCCGCGGGGGCTCTAGCACAGATACGCAGTATTTT | CASSLEFRGGSSTDTQYF
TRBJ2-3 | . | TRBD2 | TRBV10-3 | TGTGCCATCAGTGGGACTAGCGGGATCCACACAGATACGCAGTATTTT | CAISGTSGIHTDTQYF
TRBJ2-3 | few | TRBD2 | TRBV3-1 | TGTGCCAGCAGCCAGCTAGCGGGGTTTACAGATACGCAGTATTTT | CASSQLAGFTDTQYF
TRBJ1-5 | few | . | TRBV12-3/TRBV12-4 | TGTGCCAGCAGTTTGGTCAATCGCCAGCCCCAGCATTTT | CASSLVNRQPQHF
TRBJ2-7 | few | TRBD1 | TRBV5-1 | TGCGCCAGCAGCCCGGGACGGGACAGCTCTTCCTACGAGCAGTACTTC | CASSPGRDSSSYEQYF
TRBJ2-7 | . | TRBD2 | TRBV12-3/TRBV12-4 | TGTGCCAGCAGTAAGACTAGCGGGAGATCCGAGCAGTACTTC | CASSKTSGRSEQYF
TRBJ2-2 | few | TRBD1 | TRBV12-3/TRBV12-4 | TGTGCCAGCAGACAGACAGGGGGTAACACCGGGGAGCTGTTTTTT | CASRQTGGNTGELFF
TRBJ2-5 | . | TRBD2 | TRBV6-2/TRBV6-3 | TGTGCCAGCAGCCACGGACTAGCGGTACAAGAGACCCAGTACTTC | CASSHGLAVQETQYF
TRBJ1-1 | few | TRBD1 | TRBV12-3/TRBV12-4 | TGTGCCAGCGTTGGACTACAGGGGAGTGCGGTGAAGGGGTACACTGAAGCTTTCTTT | CASVGLQGSAVKGYTEAFF
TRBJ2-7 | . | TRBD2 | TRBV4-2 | TGTGCCAGCAGCCATTCTACTAGCGGGAGCTCCTACGAGCAGTACTTC | CASSHSTSGSSYEQYF
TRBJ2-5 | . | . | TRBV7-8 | TGTGCCAGCAGCTTCGCGGAGTGGGAGGAGACCCAGTACTTC | CASSFAEWEETQYF
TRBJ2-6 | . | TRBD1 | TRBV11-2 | TGTGCCAGCAGCTCGGGTTGGACAGGGGGCGGTATATCCGGGGCCAACGTCCTGACTTTC | CASSSGWTGGGISGANVLTF
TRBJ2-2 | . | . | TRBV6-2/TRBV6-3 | TGTGCCAGCAGTCGACAGGTTGCGAACACCGGGGAGCTGTTTTTT | CASSRQVANTGELFF
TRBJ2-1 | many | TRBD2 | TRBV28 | TGTGCCAGCAGTTTAGGCCTAGCGGGAGGTGAGCAGTTCTTC | CASSLGLAGGEQFF
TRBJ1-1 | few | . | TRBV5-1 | TGCGCCAGCAGCTTAGTCCTCGGGGGGCTGGTTGAAGTTTTCTTT | CASSLVLGGLVEVFF
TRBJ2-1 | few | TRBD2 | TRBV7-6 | TGTGCCAGTAGGCGACTAGCGGGATTCATTAGCTCCTACAATGAGCAGTTCTTC | CASRRLAGFISSYNEQFF
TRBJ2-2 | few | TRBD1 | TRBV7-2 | TGTGCCAGCAGCGCAGGGACAGCCAGCACCGGGGAGCTGTTTTTT | CASSAGTASTGELFF
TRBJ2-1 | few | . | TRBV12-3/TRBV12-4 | TGTGCCAGCAGTGTAGACTATGCCTACAATGAGCAGTTCTTC | CASSVDYAYNEQFF
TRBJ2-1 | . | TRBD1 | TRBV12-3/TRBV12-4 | TGTGCCAGCACTTTCGGGTTTCCAGGGGGCCACAATGAGCAGTTCTTC | CASTFGFPGGHNEQFF
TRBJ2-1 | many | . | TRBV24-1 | TGTGCCACCAGTGATTTGACCAAAGGAATGGGTGAGCAGTTCTTC | CATSDLTKGMGEQFF
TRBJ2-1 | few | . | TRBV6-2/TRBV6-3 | TGTGCCAGCAGTTACTCGAGACTATACAATGAGCAGTTCTTC | CASSYSRLYNEQFF
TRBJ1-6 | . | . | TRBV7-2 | TGTGCCAGCAGCTTAAATGGTAACGATTCACCCCTCCACTTT | CASSLNGNDSPLHF
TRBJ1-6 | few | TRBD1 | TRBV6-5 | TGTGCCAGCAGTTACTACGGGACAGGGCATAATAAGCGAGATTCACCCCTCCACTTT | CASSYYGTGHNKRDSPLHF
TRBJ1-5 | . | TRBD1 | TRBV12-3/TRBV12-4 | TGTGCCAGCAGACGTGGGACAGGGGGAAGGCCCCAGCATTTT | CASRRGTGGRPQHF